These 13 T cell receptor beta chains were sequenced from one sample in a study of technical replicates of blood from a few donors. Using immunoSEQ multiplex PCR, the repertoire was profiled, and TCRdb retains in-frame clones only, with some absent. The sample holds more than 65,000 clones; around 95% are singletons and the top ten take roughly 0.4%. The sequenced material came from T cells isolated from PBMCs. All receptors derive from a human donor in good health.

This chain links TRBV23-1 with TRBJ1-4, with 11 bases identical to TRBD1. TRBV23-1 is an ORF; its function is uncertain. The CDR3 is made up of 16 amino acids. V was pared by 4 bases and J by 0 bases, with 1 base of the junction left unmatched. This chain's CDR3 is CASSPGQGATNEKLFF. CDR3 nucleotide sequence: TGCGCCAGCAGTCCGGGACAGGGGGCAACTAATGAAAAACTGTTTTTT.

V is TRBV15 and J is TRBJ1-1; no clear D gene. Germline assignment: CDR1 LNHNV and CDR2 YYDKDF (reference sequence). The V gene lost 6 bases and the J gene lost 0 bases, with 11 bases spanning the gap. The CDR3 runs to 14 residues. DNA of the CDR3: TGTGCCACCAGTGTGCGTACCATGAACACTGAAGCTTTCTTT. This sequence encodes CATSVRTMNTEAFF.

The chain combines TRBV11-2 with TRBJ2-3; tentative D call: TRBD2 (5 bases). V was shortened by 2 bases and J by 2 bases, with 11 bases between the two germline ends. CDR3 size: 15 residues. CDR1 and CDR2 from the germline V gene are SGHAT and FQNNGV. The CDR3 sequence: CASSLWSGSTDTQYF. The CDR3 DNA reads as TGTGCCAGCAGCTTATGGTCGGGGTCCACAGATACGCAGTATTTT. Drawing the rest from reference TRBV11-2 and TRBJ2-3, the complete variable domain is EAGVAQSPRYKIIEKRQSVAFWCNPISGHATLYWYQQILGQGPKLLIQFQNNGVVDDSQLPKDRFSAERLKGVDSTLKIQPAKLEDSAVYLCASSLWSGSTDTQYFGPGTRLTVL.

The sample holds a few counts of this clone. The chain joins TRBV28 to TRBJ1-5; D is perhaps TRBD1 (6 bases). The CDR3 runs to 15 residues. The germline gives CDR1 MDHEN, CDR2 SYDVKM. V lost 8 bases, J lost 5 bases, and 19 bases lay in between. DNA for the CDR3: TGTGCCAGCCGGATAACAGGGTATTCGGATCAGCCCCAGCATTTT. Protein sequence: CASRITGYSDQPQHF.

V usage is TRBV5-4 and J usage is TRBJ2-3, with TRBD2 as a possible D gene (5 bases). Germline-derived CDR1 and CDR2 are SGHNT and YYREEE (reference sequence). The CDR3 length is 14 residues. Trimming removed 3 bases at V and 4 bases at J, with 12 bases between. In DNA, the CDR3 is TGTGCCAGCAGCTCCACTAGAGTCGCAGATACGCAGTATTTT. It specifies CASSSTRVADTQYF.

The chain uses TRBV7-8 and TRBJ1-1, with 7 bases matching TRBD1. Trimming removed 3 bases from V and 2 bases from J; junction bases left unmatched: 3. CDR3 length: 14 amino acids. Germline lookup yields CDR1 SGHVS and CDR2 FQNEAQ. The chain's CDR3 is CASSLDRSNTEAFF. DNA for the CDR3: TGTGCCAGCAGCTTGGACAGGAGCAACACTGAAGCTTTCTTT.

This clone is a singleton in its sample. The chain employs TRBV5-4 and TRBJ2-2; maybe TRBD2 (6 bases). The germline V gene encodes CDR1 SGHNT and CDR2 YYREEE (reference sequence). Trimming shortened V by 4 bases and J by 5 bases, and 12 bases separated the two germline ends. This CDR3 comprises 14 residues. Written as DNA, the CDR3 is TGTGCCAGCAGCCCCAGACTAGATACCGGGGAGCTGTTTTTT. Translating gives CASSPRLDTGELFF.

The chain joins TRBV6-4 to TRBJ1-6, with 7 positions matching TRBD1. Germline V gives CDR1 MRHNA, CDR2 SNTAGT. The CDR3 totals 15 residues. V lost 5 bases, J lost 5 bases, and 6 bases stayed unmatched. The CDR3 DNA is TGTGCCAGCAGTATCTCAGGGGGAAATAATTCACCCCTCCACTTT. The encoded protein is CASSISGGNNSPLHF.

The chain uses TRBV4-2 and TRBJ2-4, with unresolved D. Trimming removed 2 bases from V and 7 bases from J, with 12 bases in between. This CDR3 comprises 14 residues. The germline gives CDR1 LGHNA, CDR2 YNFKEQ. The CDR3 loop reads CASSQLELTNIQYF. CDR3 nucleotides: TGTGCCAGCAGCCAACTCGAACTCACGAACATTCAGTACTTC.

This clone occurred once. This chain joins TRBV29-1 and TRBJ2-1, with TRBD2 matching over 10 bases. The CDR3 extends over 14 amino acids. Germline CDR1 and CDR2: SQVTM and ANQGSEA. V was clipped by 6 bases and J by 1 base; unmatched bases: 3. The CDR3 here is CSVLLAGSYNEQFF. The CDR3 DNA follows: TGCAGCGTGCTACTAGCGGGGTCCTACAATGAGCAGTTCTTC.

The V and J genes are TRBV6-5 and TRBJ2-3; a possible D gene is TRBD2 (6 bases). The CDR3 totals 15 residues. Germline V gives CDR1 MNHEY, CDR2 SVGAGI. V was cut by 0 bases and J by 4 bases, with 11 bases left in between. The CDR3 spells CASSYSLALADTQYF. Written as DNA, the CDR3 is TGTGCCAGCAGTTACTCTCTAGCGCTCGCAGATACGCAGTATTTT.

V is TRBV7-3 and J is TRBJ1-2, with 10 positions matching TRBD1. Germline CDR1 SGHTA, CDR2 FQGTGA. V trimming: 5 bases; J trimming: 3 bases; junction bases outside the gene matches: 3. This CDR3 region has 14 residues. CDR3 DNA sequence: TGTGCCAGCAGCAAAGGGACAGGGGACTATGGCTACACCTTC. Its translation: CASSKGTGDYGYTF.

This rearrangement joins TRBV25-1 to TRBJ1-2; a weak D match, TRBD1 (5 bases). The germline CDR1 and CDR2 sequences are MGHDK and SYGVNS. The CDR3 extends over 15 amino acids. V was shortened by 7 bases and J by 4 bases, with 19 bases between the two germline ends. CDR3 sequence reads: CASTTGGGNSYGYTF. CDR3 nucleotides: TGTGCCAGCACCACTGGGGGGGGGAATAGCTATGGCTACACCTTC.